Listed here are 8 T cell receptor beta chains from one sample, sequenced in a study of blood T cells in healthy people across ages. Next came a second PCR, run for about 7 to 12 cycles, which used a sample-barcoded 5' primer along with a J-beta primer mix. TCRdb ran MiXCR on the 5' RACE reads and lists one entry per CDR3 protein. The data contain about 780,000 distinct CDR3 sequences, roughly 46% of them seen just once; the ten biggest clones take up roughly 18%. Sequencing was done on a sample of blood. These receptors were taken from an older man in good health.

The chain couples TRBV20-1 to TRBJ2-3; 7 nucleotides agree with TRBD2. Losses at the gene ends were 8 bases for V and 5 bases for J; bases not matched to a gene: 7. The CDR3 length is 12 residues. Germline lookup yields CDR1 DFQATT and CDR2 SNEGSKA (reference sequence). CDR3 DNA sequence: TGCAGTTCGAGACGGGGGGTAGATACGCAGTATTTT. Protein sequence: CSSRRGVDTQYF.

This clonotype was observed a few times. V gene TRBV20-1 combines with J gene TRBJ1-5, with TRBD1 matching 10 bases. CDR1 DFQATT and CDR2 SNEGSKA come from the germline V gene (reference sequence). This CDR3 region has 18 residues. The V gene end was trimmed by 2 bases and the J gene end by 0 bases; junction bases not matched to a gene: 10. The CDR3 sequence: CSARRDRGFDRSNQPQHF. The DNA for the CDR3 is TGCAGTGCTAGACGGGACAGGGGTTTTGATCGTAGCAATCAGCCCCAGCATTTT.

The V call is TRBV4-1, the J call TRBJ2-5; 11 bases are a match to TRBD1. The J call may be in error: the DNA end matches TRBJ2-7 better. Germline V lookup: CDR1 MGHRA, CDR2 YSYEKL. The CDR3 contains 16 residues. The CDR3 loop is CASSPVKGQGAVEQYF. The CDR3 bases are TGCGCCAGCAGCCCAGTAAAAGGACAGGGGGCGGTCGAGCAGTACTTC.

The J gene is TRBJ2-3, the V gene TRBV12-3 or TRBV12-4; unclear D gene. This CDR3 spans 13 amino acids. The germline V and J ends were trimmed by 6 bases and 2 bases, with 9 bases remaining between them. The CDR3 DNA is TGTGCCAGCAGCAAGCCTTACACAGATACGCAGTATTTT. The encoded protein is CASSKPYTDTQYF.

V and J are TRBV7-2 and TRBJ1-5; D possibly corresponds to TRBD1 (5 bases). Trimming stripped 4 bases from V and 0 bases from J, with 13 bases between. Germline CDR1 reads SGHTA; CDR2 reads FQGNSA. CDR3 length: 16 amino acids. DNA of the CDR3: TGTGCCAGCAGCTACCTCGGGGGAAATAGCAATCAGCCCCAGCATTTT. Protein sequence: CASSYLGGNSNQPQHF.

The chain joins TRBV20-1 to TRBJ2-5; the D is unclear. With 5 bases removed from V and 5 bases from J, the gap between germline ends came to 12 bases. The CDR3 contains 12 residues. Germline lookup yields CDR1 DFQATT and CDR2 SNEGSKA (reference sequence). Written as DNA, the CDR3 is TGCAGTGCTCCCGGGCTAGAGGAGACCCAGTACTTC. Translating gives CSAPGLEETQYF.

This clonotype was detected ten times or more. The CDR3 loop is CASSAADTQYF. The CDR3 bases are TGTGCCAGCAGCGCGGCAGATACGCAGTATTTT. The V gene is TRBV7-2, the J gene TRBJ2-3, with D hard to call. The CDR3 contains 11 residues. Between the trimmed V and J ends, which lost 5 bases and 4 bases, there was a span of 4 bases. Germline CDR1 reads SGHTA; CDR2 reads FQGNSA.

As DNA, the CDR3 is TGTGCCAGCAGCTTGAGACAGGGGACTAACTATGGCTACACCTTC. This encodes CASSLRQGTNYGYTF. The chain employs TRBV7-9 and TRBJ1-2; 8 bases match TRBD1. After removal of 3 bases from V and 0 bases from J, the junction contained 3 bases not matched to a gene. The CDR3 runs 15 residues. Germline CDR1 is SEHNR and CDR2 is FQNEAQ (reference sequence).